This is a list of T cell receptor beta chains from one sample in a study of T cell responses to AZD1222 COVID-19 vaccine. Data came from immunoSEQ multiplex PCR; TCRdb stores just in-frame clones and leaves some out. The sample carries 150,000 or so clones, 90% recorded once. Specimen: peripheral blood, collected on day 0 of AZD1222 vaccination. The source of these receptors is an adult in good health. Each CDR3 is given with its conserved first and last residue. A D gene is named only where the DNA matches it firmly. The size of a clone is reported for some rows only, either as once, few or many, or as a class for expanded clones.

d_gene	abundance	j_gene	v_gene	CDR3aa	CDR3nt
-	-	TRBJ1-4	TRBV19	CASSIRGVATNEKLFF	TGTGCCAGTAGTATTCGGGGGGTTGCAACTAATGAAAAACTGTTTTTT
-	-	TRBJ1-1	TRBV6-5	CASSYDTLVNTEAFF	TGTGCCAGCAGTTACGATACATTAGTGAACACTGAAGCTTTCTTT
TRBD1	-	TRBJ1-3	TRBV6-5	CASSKTGTSGNTIYF	TGTGCCAGCAGTAAGACAGGGACCTCTGGAAACACCATATATTTT
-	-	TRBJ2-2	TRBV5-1	CASMGAAQGTGELFF	TGCGCCAGCATGGGGGCAGCTCAGGGCACCGGGGAGCTGTTTTTT
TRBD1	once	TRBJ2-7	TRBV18	CASSPGQGLYEQYF	TGTGCCAGCTCACCGGGACAGGGGCTCTACGAGCAGTACTTC
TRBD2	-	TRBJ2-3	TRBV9	CASARREAGGSTDTQYF	TGTGCCAGCGCACGTAGAGAAGCGGGGGGGAGCACAGATACGCAGTATTTT
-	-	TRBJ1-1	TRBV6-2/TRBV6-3	CASSYARTRAEAFF	TGTGCCAGCAGTTACGCCAGAACCCGGGCTGAAGCTTTCTTT
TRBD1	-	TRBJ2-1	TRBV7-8	CASSTRGRSSYNEQFF	TGTGCCAGCAGCACTAGGGGGCGGAGCTCCTACAATGAGCAGTTCTTC
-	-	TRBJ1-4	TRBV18	CASSPKTASTNEKLFF	TGTGCCAGCTCACCTAAGACAGCTTCAACTAATGAAAAACTGTTTTTT
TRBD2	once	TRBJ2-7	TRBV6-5	CASSYSGAGGPLEQYF	TGTGCCAGCAGTTACTCGGGGGCGGGGGGCCCCTTAGAGCAGTACTTC
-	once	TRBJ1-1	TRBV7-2	CASSLVSFLGTEAFF	TGTGCCAGCAGCTTAGTTAGTTTCCTTGGAACTGAAGCTTTCTTT
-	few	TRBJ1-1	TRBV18	CASAAGGVNTEAFF	TGTGCCAGCGCAGCGGGTGGGGTGAACACTGAAGCTTTCTTT
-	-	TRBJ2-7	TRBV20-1	CSAWTRNEQYF	TGCAGTGCTTGGACACGTAACGAGCAGTACTTC
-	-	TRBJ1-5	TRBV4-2	CASSQDRGPNLGGNQPQHF	TGTGCCAGCAGCCAAGACCGCGGGCCCAATCTTGGGGGCAATCAGCCCCAGCATTTT
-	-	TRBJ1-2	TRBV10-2	CASSPGRGEGYTF	TGCGCCAGCAGCCCCGGGAGGGGAGAAGGCTACACCTTC
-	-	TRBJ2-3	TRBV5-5	CASLPGGAYTDTQYF	TGTGCCAGCCTTCCGGGGGGCGCTTACACAGATACGCAGTATTTT
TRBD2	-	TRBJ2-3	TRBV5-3	CARSRQTSGGTDTQYF	TGTGCCAGAAGCCGCCAGACTAGCGGGGGCACAGATACGCAGTATTTT
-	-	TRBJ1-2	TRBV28	CASSLLGPQGGYGYTF	TGTGCCAGCAGTTTATTAGGGCCACAAGGGGGCTATGGCTACACCTTC
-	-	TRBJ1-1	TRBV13	CASRRAGSGTEAFF	TGTGCCAGCCGACGGGCCGGTTCGGGCACTGAAGCTTTCTTT
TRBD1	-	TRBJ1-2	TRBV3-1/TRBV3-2	CASSQLFPGQGSYTF	TGTGCCAGCAGCCAACTCTTCCCGGGACAGGGGAGCTACACCTTC
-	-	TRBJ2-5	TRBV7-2	CASSHYPRRRETQYF	TGTGCCAGCAGCCATTACCCGCGGAGAAGAGAGACCCAGTACTTC
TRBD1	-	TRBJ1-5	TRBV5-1	CASSMGQGHQPQHF	TGCGCCAGCAGCATGGGACAGGGGCATCAGCCCCAGCATTTT
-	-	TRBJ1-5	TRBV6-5	CASRAGAFSNQPQHF	TGTGCCAGCAGGGCAGGGGCATTTAGCAATCAGCCCCAGCATTTT
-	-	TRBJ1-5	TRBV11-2	CASSLSVNQPQHF	TGTGCCAGCAGCTTATCAGTGAACCAGCCCCAGCATTTT
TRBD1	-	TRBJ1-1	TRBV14	CARSRDRSYPNTEAFF	TGTGCCAGGTCCCGGGACAGGTCATATCCGAACACTGAAGCTTTCTTT
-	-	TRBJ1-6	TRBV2	CASSEGQVLYNSPLHF	TGTGCCAGCAGTGAGGGGCAGGTTCTATATAATTCACCCCTCCACTTT
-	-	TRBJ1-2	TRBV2	CASSEAANGYTF	TGTGCCAGCAGTGAAGCTGCGAATGGCTACACCTTC
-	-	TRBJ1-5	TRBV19	CASQLIGPLNQPQHF	TGTGCCAGCCAGCTCATCGGCCCCCTAAATCAGCCCCAGCATTTT
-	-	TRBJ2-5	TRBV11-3	CASSRRGSKGETQYF	TGTGCCAGCAGCCGGAGGGGTTCTAAAGGGGAGACCCAGTACTTC
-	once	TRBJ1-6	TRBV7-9	CASSLEGSYNSPLHF	TGTGCCAGCAGCTTAGAAGGATCCTATAATTCACCCCTCCACTTT
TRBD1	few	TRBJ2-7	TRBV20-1	CSASEGTGLLWQYF	TGCAGTGCCAGTGAAGGGACAGGGCTGTTGTGGCAGTACTTC
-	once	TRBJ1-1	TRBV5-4	CASSLAHHTEAFF	TGTGCCAGCAGCTTGGCCCACCACACTGAAGCTTTCTTT
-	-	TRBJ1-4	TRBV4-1	CASSQVGVTNEKLFF	TGCGCCAGCAGCCAAGTGGGGGTTACTAATGAAAAACTGTTTTTT
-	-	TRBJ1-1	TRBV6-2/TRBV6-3	CASSYSGRMGRSEF	TGTGCCAGCAGTTATTCGGGGCGGATGGGACGTTCCGAATTT
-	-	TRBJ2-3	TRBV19	CASKETQKDTQYF	TGTGCCAGTAAGGAGACCCAAAAAGATACGCAGTATTTT
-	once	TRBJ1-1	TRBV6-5	CASTPVGQKEAFF	TGTGCCAGCACCCCCGTTGGACAGAAAGAAGCTTTCTTT
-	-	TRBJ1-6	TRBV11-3	CASSRGNSNSPLHF	TGTGCCAGCAGCCGAGGGAATTCGAATTCACCCCTCCACTTT
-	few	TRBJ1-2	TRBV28	CATRVANYGYTF	TGTGCCACACGGGTAGCTAACTATGGCTACACCTTC
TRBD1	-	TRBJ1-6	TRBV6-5	CASSYSRGASPLHF	TGTGCCAGCAGTTACTCCAGGGGGGCTTCACCCCTCCACTTT
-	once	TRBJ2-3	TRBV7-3	CASSLGGSPTDTQYF	TGTGCCAGCAGCTTGGGTGGGAGCCCCACAGATACGCAGTATTTT
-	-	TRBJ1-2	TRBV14	CASSPAATDYGYTF	TGTGCCAGCAGCCCGGCCGCGACAGACTATGGCTACACCTTC
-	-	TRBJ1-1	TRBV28	CASSFEAGIAEAFF	TGTGCCAGCAGTTTTGAGGCAGGGATCGCTGAAGCTTTCTTT
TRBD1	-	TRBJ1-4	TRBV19	CASRRQGRVTNEKLFF	TGTGCCAGTAGACGACAGGGCCGGGTAACTAATGAAAAACTGTTTTTT
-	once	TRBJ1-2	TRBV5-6	CASSYGQTLYLTF	TGTGCCAGCAGCTACGGACAGACCCTTTATCTCACCTTC
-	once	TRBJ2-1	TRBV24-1	CATSDLPGSSYNEQFF	TGTGCCACCAGTGACCTGCCGGGTAGCTCCTACAATGAGCAGTTCTTC
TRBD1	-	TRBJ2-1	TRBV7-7	CASSVTGYTEQFF	TGTGCTAGCAGCGTGACAGGGTACACTGAGCAGTTCTTC
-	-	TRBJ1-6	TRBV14	CASSQQGFGYNSPLHF	TGTGCCAGCAGCCAACAGGGATTCGGGTATAATTCACCCCTCCACTTT
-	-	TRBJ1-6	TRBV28	CASSSGTVYGALHF	TGTGCCAGCAGTTCCGGGACGGTGTATGGGGCCCTCCACTTT
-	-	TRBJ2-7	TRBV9	CASSPGDISYEQYF	TGTGCCAGCAGCCCTGGGGACATCTCCTACGAGCAGTACTTC
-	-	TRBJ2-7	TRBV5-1	CASSKGFYEQYF	TGCGCCAGCAGCAAGGGCTTCTACGAGCAGTACTTC
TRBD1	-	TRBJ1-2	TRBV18	CASSPLPGQNYGYTF	TGTGCCAGCTCACCACTCCCGGGACAGAACTATGGCTACACCTTC
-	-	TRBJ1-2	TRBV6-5	CASSYSLGDRYGYTF	TGTGCCAGCAGTTACTCGTTGGGGGATAGGTATGGCTACACCTTC
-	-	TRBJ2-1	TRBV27	CASSLSNWVAGEQFF	TGTGCCAGCAGTTTATCGAATTGGGTTGCGGGTGAGCAGTTCTTC
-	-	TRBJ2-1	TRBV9	CASSVGTGDRFHNEQFF	TGTGCCAGCAGCGTAGGGACTGGCGACCGCTTCCACAATGAGCAGTTCTTC
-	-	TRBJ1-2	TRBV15	CATSSSGDYGYTF	TGTGCCACCAGCAGCAGTGGTGACTATGGCTACACCTTC
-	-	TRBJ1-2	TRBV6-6	CASRPTGWDYGYTF	TGTGCCAGCAGACCGACAGGCTGGGACTATGGCTACACCTTC
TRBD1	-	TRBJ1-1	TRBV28	CASSIPGQGAVF	TGTGCCAGCAGTATACCGGGACAGGGGGCGGTCTTT
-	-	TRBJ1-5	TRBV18	CASSPLGSHQPQHF	TGTGCCAGCTCACCACTGGGCAGCCATCAGCCCCAGCATTTT